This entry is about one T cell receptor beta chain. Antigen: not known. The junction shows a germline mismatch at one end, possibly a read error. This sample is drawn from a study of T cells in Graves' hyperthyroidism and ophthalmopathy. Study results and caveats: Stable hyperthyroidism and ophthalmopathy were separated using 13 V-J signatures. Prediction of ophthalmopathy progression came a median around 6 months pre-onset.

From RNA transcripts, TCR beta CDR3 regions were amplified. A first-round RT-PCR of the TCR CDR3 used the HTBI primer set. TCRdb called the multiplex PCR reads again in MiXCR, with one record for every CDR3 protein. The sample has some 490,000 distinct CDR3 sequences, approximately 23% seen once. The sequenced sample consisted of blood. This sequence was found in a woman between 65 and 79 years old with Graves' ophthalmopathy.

As DNA, the CDR3 is TGTGCCAGCAATTTATTTAGAGACACCGGGGAGCTGTTTTTT. It translates to CASNLFRDTGELFF. The genes are TRBV28 and TRBJ2-2; the D is unclear. Germline V gene lookup returns CDR1 MDHEN and CDR2 SYDVKM. This CDR3 is 14 amino acids long.